This T cell receptor (beta chain) was identified during a study of blood T cell repertoires in COVID-19. This CDR3 contains 15 residues. Germline V gives CDR1 MNHEY, CDR2 SMNVEV (reference sequence). V was clipped by 5 bases and J by 10 bases, with 20 bases between them. Using immunoSEQ multiplex PCR, the repertoire was profiled, and TCRdb retains in-frame clones only, with some absent. The sample contains about 140,000 clones, roughly four fifths of which appear only once. What was sequenced was peripheral blood. The chain carries TRBV27 and TRBJ1-4; D not resolved. This receptor was obtained from a woman aged 45-60 years with active or convalescent COVID-19. Here the CDR3 DNA reads TGTGCCAGCAGTAAAACGGGTGGGTTCAGAGGAAAACTGTTTTTT. This codes for CASSKTGGFRGKLFF.